The 10 T cell receptor beta chains presented below share a single source sample, sequenced in a study of OX40 agonist ivuxolimab in advanced cancers. Generated by immunoSEQ multiplex PCR, the TCRdb table keeps only in-frame clones and is missing some. The sample lists around 33,000 clones, 84% occurring once. Sequenced material: CD4+ or CD8+ T cells sorted from blood, taken in a trial of the OX40 agonist ivuxolimab. The receptors derive from an adult with an advanced solid tumor such as melanoma, head and neck, liver or kidney cancer.

The chain links TRBV9 to TRBJ2-2; possibly TRBD1 for D (6 bases). The CDR3 has 13 amino acids. Trimming cost V 6 bases and J 3 bases, with 9 bases left between them. Germline values: CDR1 SGDLS, CDR2 YYNGEE. Here the CDR3 DNA reads TGTGCCAGCAATCCAGGGGACACCGGGGAGCTGTTTTTT. This translates into CASNPGDTGELFF. The full variable domain, rest sourced from reference TRBV9 and TRBJ2-2, is DSGVTQTPKHLITATGQRVTLRCSPRSGDLSVYWYQQSLDQGLQFLIQYYNGEERAKGNILERFSAQQFPDLHSELNLSSLELGDSALYFCASNPGDTGELFFGEGSRLTVL.

As for this clone: This sequence may be a read error, since a much larger clone differs from it by one base. The genes are TRBV5-4 and TRBJ2-7; D is ambiguous. The CDR3 covers 13 residues. The V gene's germline CDR1 is SGHNT and CDR2 YYREEE (reference sequence). Trimming shortened V by 0 bases and J by 3 bases, and 7 bases separated the two germline ends. In DNA form, the CDR3 reads TGTGCCAGCAGCTTGGGGGCCTACTACGAGCAGTACTTC. Its protein product is CASSLGAYYEQYF. The full variable domain, completed using reference TRBV5-4 and TRBJ2-7, is ETGVTQSPTHLIKTRGQQVTLRCSSQSGHNTVSWYQQALGQGPQFIFQYYREEENGRGNFPPRFSGLQFPNYSSELNVNALELDDSALYLCASSLGAYYEQYFGPGTRLTVT.

Only a few counts were recorded for this clone. The rearrangement joins TRBV7-9 to TRBJ1-2, with unresolved D. CDR3 length equals 11 residues. Germline CDR1 is SEHNR and CDR2 is FQNEAQ (reference sequence). V lost 4 bases and J lost 5, with 5 bases in between. Here the CDR3 reads CASSYPYGYTF. For the CDR3, the DNA is TGTGCCAGCAGCTACCCATATGGCTACACCTTC.

The V and J genes are TRBV9 and TRBJ2-7, with 7 bases that match TRBD1. Germline values: CDR1 SGDLS, CDR2 YYNGEE. V lost 0 bases and J lost 6; bases outside the gene matches: 6. This CDR3 has 14 residues. CDR3 in DNA: TGTGCCAGCAGCGTAGCTTACAGGGGTCGCGAGCAGTACTTC. Its protein product is CASSVAYRGREQYF.

The J gene is TRBJ2-5, the V gene TRBV11-2; D unresolved. The CDR3 runs 14 residues. V shed 4 bases and J shed 2 bases, with 11 bases lying between them. CDR1 and CDR2 (germline): SGHAT, FQNNGV. The CDR3 protein is CASSYFLGQETQYF. The CDR3 nucleotides are TGTGCCAGCAGCTATTTCTTAGGGCAAGAGACCCAGTACTTC.

CDR3: CASSQPLGGGLTDTQYF. CDR3 bases: TGCGCCAGCAGCCAGCCTCTCGGGGGGGGACTCACAGATACGCAGTATTTT. The chain is built from TRBV4-1 and TRBJ2-3; TRBD2 aligns across 8 bases. Trimming cost V 3 bases and J 2 bases; bases outside gene matches: 10. The CDR3 length is 17 residues. Per the germline V gene, CDR1 is MGHRA and CDR2 is YSYEKL.

The chain uses TRBV6-4 and TRBJ2-7, with D possibly TRBD2 on 5 matching bases. The V gene's germline CDR1 is MRHNA and CDR2 SNTAGT. The V gene lost 3 bases and the J gene lost 0 bases, with 9 bases spanning the gap. CDR3 length equals 14 residues. CDR3 region: CASSESADSYEQYF. CDR3 in DNA: TGTGCCAGCAGTGAGTCAGCGGACTCCTACGAGCAGTACTTC.

This chain joins TRBV5-1 and TRBJ2-7, with 7 bases fitting TRBD1. Trimming cost V 0 bases and J 4 bases; bases outside gene matches: 4. Germline lookup yields CDR1 SGHRS and CDR2 YFSETQ. CDR3 length equals 14 residues. The CDR3 DNA reads TGCGCCAGCAGCTTGGCAGGACAGGCTTACGAGCAGTACTTC. It encodes CASSLAGQAYEQYF.

The J gene is TRBJ2-7, the V gene TRBV2; D is undetermined. The germline gives CDR1 SNHLY, CDR2 FYNNEI. The CDR3 is 12 residues long. Trimming cost V 4 bases and J 1 base, with 5 bases left between them. This CDR3 is CASSGLSYEQYF. In DNA form, the CDR3 reads TGTGCCAGCAGTGGACTGTCCTACGAGCAGTACTTC.

The rearrangement links TRBV2 to TRBJ2-4; D uncertain. The germline V gene has CDR1 SNHLY and CDR2 FYNNEI. This CDR3 is built from 12 residues. Trimming removed 8 bases from V and 2 bases from J, with 7 bases in between. In nucleotides, the CDR3 is TGTGCCAGCCTCGGCCCCAAAAACATTCAGTACTTC. Its translation: CASLGPKNIQYF.